One T cell receptor (beta chain) is described in this entry. Antigen specificity is unknown. UMIs containing a 6-nucleotide sample barcode were added via template switching. Two nested PCRs, of 16 and 9 cycles, processed TCRalpha and TCRbeta cDNA. TCRdb re-called the 5' RACE reads and gives one entry per CDR3 protein, without DNA. The sample shows over 130,000 distinct CDR3 sequences, and about 2.6% sits with its ten largest clones. The CDR3 runs to 15 residues. The data originate from a study of monozygotic twins with inflammatory bowel disease. Broader study findings: Fewer clonotypes were shared with others by IBD patients than by healthy twins, especially with disease activity. Varying immunosuppressive regimens may have increased patient repertoire variability.

The chain joins TRBV12-3 or TRBV12-4 to TRBJ2-7; without DNA, the TCRdb call of TRBD1 cannot be checked. Sample: blood. This clonotype was obtained from a human donor with ulcerative colitis or Crohn's disease, or a healthy co-twin of an affected twin (not recorded which). The CDR3 protein is CASSLRDRGHYEQYF.